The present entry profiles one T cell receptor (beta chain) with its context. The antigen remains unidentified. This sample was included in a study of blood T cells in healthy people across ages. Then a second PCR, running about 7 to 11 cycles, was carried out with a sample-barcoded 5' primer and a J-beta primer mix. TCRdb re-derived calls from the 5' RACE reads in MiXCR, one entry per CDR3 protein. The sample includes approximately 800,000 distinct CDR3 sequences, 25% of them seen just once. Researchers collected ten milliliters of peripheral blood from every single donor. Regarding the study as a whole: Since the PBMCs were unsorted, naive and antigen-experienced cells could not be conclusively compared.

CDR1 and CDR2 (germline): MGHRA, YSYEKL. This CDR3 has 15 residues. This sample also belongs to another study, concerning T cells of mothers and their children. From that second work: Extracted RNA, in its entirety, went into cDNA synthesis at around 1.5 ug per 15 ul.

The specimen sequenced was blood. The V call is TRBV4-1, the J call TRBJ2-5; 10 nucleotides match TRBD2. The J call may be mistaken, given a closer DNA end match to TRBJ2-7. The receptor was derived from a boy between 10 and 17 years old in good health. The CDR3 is CASSHSGGPLYEQYF. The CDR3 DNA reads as TGCGCCAGCAGTCATAGCGGGGGGCCCCTCTACGAGCAGTACTTC.